This T cell receptor (beta chain) was captured in a study of a mutant IDH1 vaccine in newly diagnosed glioma. Across the study: Vaccine dosing followed radiotherapy by 4-6 weeks, or accompanied temozolomide cycles. Earlier therapy was either radiotherapy, temozolomide, or both, and most got both. Sex among treated patients split about 60% male, about 40% female; mean age was about 43 years. Study-level findings and limits: Changes in the top peripheral T cell clonotypes seemingly had no bearing on pseudoprogression.

Only a few counts were recorded for this clone. Antigen: not known. Germline trimming cut 1 base from V and 0 bases from J; bases unmatched to any gene: 2. This CDR3 spans 16 amino acids. Germline V gene lookup returns CDR1 LGHNA and CDR2 YSLEER. Described time point: week 47, end of study. The content of each vaccine dose was 300 ug of mutant IDH1 20-mer peptide, and topical imiquimod accompanied it. This table comes from immunoSEQ multiplex PCR, and its TCRdb copy is limited to in-frame clones, with some not included. Of some 40,000 clones in the sample, around 75% were seen once. The sequence was collected from a middle-aged man with glioma. This chain links TRBV4-3 with TRBJ2-2; TRBD2 aligns across 7 bases. The specimen comprised PBMCs, sampled from a glioma patient whose treatment included an IDH1 peptide vaccine. In nucleotides, the CDR3 is TGCGCCAGCAGCCAAGCGGGAGGAGCGAACACCGGGGAGCTGTTTTTT. Translated: CASSQAGGANTGELFF.